This T cell receptor (beta chain) was sequenced in a study of persistence of HIV-infected CD4 T cells. Study information: Donors had been on suppressive ART for a median of around 8 years.

This was the immunoSEQ version 4 assay in survey mode. Each sample used up to about 1 ug genomic DNA diluted to around 10 ng/uL. Libraries were prepared by immunoSEQ multiplex PCR; TCRdb keeps only in-frame clonotypes and omits some of them. The data hold tens of thousands of clones, with roughly 89% observed a single time. Study results and caveats: Compared with CD3/CD28-stimulated cells, CMV- and Gag-responding cells showed lower TCRbeta richness.

The table lists this clone with a count of one. Its antigen is unknown. Cells were stimulated nonspecifically with anti-CD3/anti-CD28 magnetic beads. Sorting of responding CD4+ T cells relied on upregulated CD40 ligand together with CD69. Anti-CD28/CD49d costimulation, CD40-blocking antibody and enfuvirtide were given to CD8-depleted PBMCs for 18 hours. The CDR3 consists of 14 residues. V lost 2 bases and J lost 2; bases outside the gene matches: 2. The germline gives CDR1 LNHDA, CDR2 SQIVND (reference sequence). The source of this sequence is an adult man with HIV who was CMV-seropositive. Sequencing used CD4+ T cells sorted from PBMCs after roughly 18-hour stimulation, obtained from a patient who received antiretroviral therapy. J is TRBJ2-7 and V is TRBV19, with TRBD1 matching over 8 bases. The CDR3 sequence: CASSITGGPYEQYF. As DNA, the CDR3 is TGTGCCAGTAGTATAACAGGGGGTCCCTACGAGCAGTACTTC.